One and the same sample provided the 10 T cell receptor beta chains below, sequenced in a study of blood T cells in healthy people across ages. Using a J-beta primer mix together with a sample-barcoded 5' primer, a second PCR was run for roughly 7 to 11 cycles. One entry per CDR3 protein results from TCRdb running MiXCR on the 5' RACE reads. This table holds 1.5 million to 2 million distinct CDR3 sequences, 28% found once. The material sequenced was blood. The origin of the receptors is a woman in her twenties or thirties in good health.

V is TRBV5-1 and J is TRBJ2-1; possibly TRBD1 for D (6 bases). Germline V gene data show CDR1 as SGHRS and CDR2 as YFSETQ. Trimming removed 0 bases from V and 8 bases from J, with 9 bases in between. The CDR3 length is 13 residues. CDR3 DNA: TGCGCCAGCAGCTTGGTGTCAGGGGATGAGCAGTTCTTC. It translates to CASSLVSGDEQFF.

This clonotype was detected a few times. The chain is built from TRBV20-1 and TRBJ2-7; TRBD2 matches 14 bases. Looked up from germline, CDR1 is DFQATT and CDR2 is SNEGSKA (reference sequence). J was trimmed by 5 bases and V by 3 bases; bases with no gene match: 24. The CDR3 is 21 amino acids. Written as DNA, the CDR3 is TGCAGTGCTAGCCACAATTGGCTCAAGGCTCCGGGACTAGCGGGAGTGGACGAGCAGTACTTC. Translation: CSASHNWLKAPGLAGVDEQYF.

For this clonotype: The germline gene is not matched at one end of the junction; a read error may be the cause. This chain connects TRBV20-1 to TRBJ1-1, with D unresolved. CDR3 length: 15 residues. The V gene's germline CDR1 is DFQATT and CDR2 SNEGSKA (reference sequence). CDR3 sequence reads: CSASSWPGTNIEAFF. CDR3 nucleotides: TGCAGTGCTAGTAGTTGGCCAGGCACGAACATTGAAGCTTTCTTT.

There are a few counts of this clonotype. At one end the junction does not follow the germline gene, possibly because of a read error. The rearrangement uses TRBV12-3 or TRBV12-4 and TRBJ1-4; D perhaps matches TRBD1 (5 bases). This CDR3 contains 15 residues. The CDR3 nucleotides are TGCGCCAGCAGCCCCTGTACAGGACCGTCTGAAAAACTGTTTTTT. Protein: CASSPCTGPSEKLFF.

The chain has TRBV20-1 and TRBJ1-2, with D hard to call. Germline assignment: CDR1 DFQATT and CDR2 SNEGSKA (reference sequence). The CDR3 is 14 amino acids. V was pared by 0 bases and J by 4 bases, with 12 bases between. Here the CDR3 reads CSARERTPSYGYTF. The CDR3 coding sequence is TGCAGTGCTAGAGAGCGAACGCCGTCCTATGGCTACACCTTC.

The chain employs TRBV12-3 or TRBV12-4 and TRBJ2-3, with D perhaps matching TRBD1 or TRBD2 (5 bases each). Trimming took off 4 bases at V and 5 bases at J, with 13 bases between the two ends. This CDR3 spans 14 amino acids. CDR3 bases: TGTGCCAGCAGTTGGCGAGGGGAAATAGATACGCAGTATTTT. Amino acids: CASSWRGEIDTQYF.

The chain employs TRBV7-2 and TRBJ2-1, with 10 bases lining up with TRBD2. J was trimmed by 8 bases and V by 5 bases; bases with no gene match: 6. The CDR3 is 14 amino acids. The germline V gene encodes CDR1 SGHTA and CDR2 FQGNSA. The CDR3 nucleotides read TGTGCCAGCAGCGAACCCGGGACTAGCGATGAGCAGTTCTTC. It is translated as CASSEPGTSDEQFF.

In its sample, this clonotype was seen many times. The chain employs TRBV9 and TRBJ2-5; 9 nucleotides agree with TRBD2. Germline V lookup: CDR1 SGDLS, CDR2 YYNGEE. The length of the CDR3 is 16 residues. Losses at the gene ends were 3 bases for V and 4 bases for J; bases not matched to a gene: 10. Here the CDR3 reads CASSAGSSGVGETQYF. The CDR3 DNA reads TGTGCCAGCAGCGCCGGCTCTAGCGGGGTAGGAGAGACCCAGTACTTC.

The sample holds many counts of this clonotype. The CDR3 spells CSASSRSHGYEQYF. The DNA for the CDR3 is TGCAGTGCTAGTTCCCGTTCACACGGCTACGAGCAGTACTTC. The genes are TRBV20-1 and TRBJ2-7; D gene unclear. Germline values: CDR1 DFQATT, CDR2 SNEGSKA (reference sequence). V shed 3 bases and J shed 3 bases, with 15 bases lying between them. The CDR3 totals 14 residues.

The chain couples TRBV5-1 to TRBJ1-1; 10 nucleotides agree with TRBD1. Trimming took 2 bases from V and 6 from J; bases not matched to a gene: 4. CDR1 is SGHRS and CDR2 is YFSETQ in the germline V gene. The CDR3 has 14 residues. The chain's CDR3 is CASSLTGQGAEAFF. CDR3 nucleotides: TGCGCCAGCAGCTTAACCGGACAGGGGGCTGAAGCTTTCTTT.